These 18 T cell receptor beta chains were sequenced from one sample in a study of cytomegalovirus exposure and HLA in healthy donors. TCRdb's table, derived via immunoSEQ multiplex PCR, lists solely in-frame clones and lacks some. The table includes 150,000 to 250,000 clones, 80% to 85% detected once. What was sequenced was PBMCs. These receptors all stem from a woman aged 25 to 39 in good health and CMV-seronegative.

The rearrangement joins TRBV7-6 to TRBJ1-1, with TRBD1 matching over 10 bases. The CDR3 spans 13 residues. V gave up 5 bases and J gave up 6 bases; unmatched junction bases: 3. The germline CDR1 and CDR2 sequences are SGHVS and FNYEAQ. CDR3 bases: TGTGCCAGCAGCAGACAGGGGGCGGCTGAAGCTTTCTTT. Amino acid sequence: CASSRQGAAEAFF.

The chain uses TRBV5-1 and TRBJ1-1, with 9 bases aligning to TRBD1. CDR3 length: 15 residues. In germline, CDR1 is SGHRS, CDR2 YFSETQ. J gave up 4 bases and V 4 bases, and 8 bases lay outside the gene matches. The CDR3 nucleotides read TGCGCCAGCAGCATACAACAGGGGGCTGGCACTGAAGCTTTCTTT. This translates into CASSIQQGAGTEAFF.

The V and J genes are TRBV19 and TRBJ1-3, with D possibly being TRBD1 (5 bases). Deletions cut 10 bases from V and 0 bases from J, with 13 bases between. The CDR3 totals 14 residues. Germline V lookup: CDR1 LNHDA, CDR2 SQIVND (reference sequence). The CDR3 DNA sequence: TGTGCCACTCTTCAGGGCGCCTCTGGAAACACCATATATTTT. Its protein product is CATLQGASGNTIYF.

The sample holds many counts of this clone. In nucleotides, the CDR3 is TGCGCCAGCAGTTACGAGACTAGCACGTACGAGCAGTACTTC. As protein: CASSYETSTYEQYF. The chain employs TRBV5-1 and TRBJ2-7, with 7 bases matching TRBD2. Per the germline V gene, CDR1 is SGHRS and CDR2 is YFSETQ. The trim removed 5 bases at V and 4 bases at J, leaving 9 bases unmatched. The CDR3 runs 14 residues.

J is TRBJ2-7 and V is TRBV2; tentatively, D is TRBD1 (6 bases). This CDR3 comprises 14 residues. Looked up from germline, CDR1 is SNHLY and CDR2 is FYNNEI. V shed 5 bases and J shed 4 bases, with 15 bases lying between them. CDR3 region: CASSPRGNDYEQYF. The CDR3 region has the DNA TGTGCCAGCAGTCCTAGGGGGAACGATTACGAGCAGTACTTC.

This chain connects TRBV5-6 to TRBJ1-2; TRBD1 agrees at 9 bases. This CDR3 is built from 14 residues. The V gene end was trimmed by 4 bases and the J gene end by 13 bases; junction bases not matched to a gene: 14. Germline V gene data show CDR1 as SGHDT and CDR2 as YYEEEE. CDR3 residues: CASSLPGQGKIGTF. Here the CDR3 DNA reads TGTGCCAGCAGCCTGCCGGGACAGGGTAAGATCGGCACCTTC. Variable domain in full (rest from reference TRBV5-6 and TRBJ1-2): DAGVTQSPTHLIKTRGQQVTLRCSPKSGHDTVSWYQQALGQGPQFIFQYYEEEERQRGNFPDRFSGHQFPNYSSELNVNALLLGDSALYLCASSLPGQGKIGTFGSGTRLTVV.

This clone was seen more than once but under ten times. This chain uses TRBV30 with TRBJ1-1; D not resolved. The germline V and J ends were trimmed by 2 bases and 3 bases, with 10 bases remaining between them. CDR1 is GTSNPN, CDR2 SVGIG, per germline (reference sequence). CDR3 length: 13 amino acids. The CDR3: CAWSPLAYTEAFF. The CDR3, as DNA: TGTGCCTGGAGTCCCCTAGCGTACACTGAAGCTTTCTTT. Filled out from reference TRBV30 and TRBJ1-1, the complete variable domain reads SQTIHQWPATLVQPVGSPLSLECTVEGTSNPNLYWYRQAAGRGLQLLFYSVGIGQISSEVPQNLSASRPQDRQFILSSKKLLLSDSGFYLCAWSPLAYTEAFFGQGTRLTVV.

The chain couples TRBV7-6 to TRBJ2-1, with a weak D call TRBD1 (6 bases). V was shortened by 1 base and J by 6 bases, with 16 bases between the two germline ends. Germline CDR1 is SGHVS and CDR2 is FNYEAQ. The CDR3 spans 16 residues. For the CDR3, the DNA is TGTGCCAGCAGCTTAGGATCGACAGGTAGTGGCAATGAGCAGTTCTTC. Amino acid sequence: CASSLGSTGSGNEQFF.

The chain carries TRBV4-2 and TRBJ2-1; 8 bases map to TRBD2. After removal of 0 bases from V and 12 bases from J, the junction contained 7 bases not matched to a gene. Germline values: CDR1 LGHNA, CDR2 YNFKEQ. The CDR3 is made up of 14 amino acids. CDR3 sequence reads: CASSQERAGDPQFF. The CDR3 DNA reads TGTGCCAGCAGCCAAGAGAGAGCGGGAGACCCGCAGTTCTTC.

V usage is TRBV9 and J usage is TRBJ2-3, with a tentative D call TRBD1 (5 bases). This CDR3 is 16 amino acids long. Germline V CDR1 and CDR2: SGDLS, YYNGEE. Between the trimmed V and J ends, which lost 0 bases and 0 bases, there was a span of 11 bases. This CDR3 reads CASSVEGVLSTDTQYF. Written as DNA, the CDR3 is TGTGCCAGCAGCGTAGAAGGGGTCCTTAGCACAGATACGCAGTATTTT.

This clone was detected only a few times. The chain combines TRBV19 with TRBJ1-5; 9 nucleotides agree with TRBD1. The CDR3 sequence is 15 residues long. Trimming at V came to 4 bases and at J to 6 bases, leaving 7 bases not matched to a gene. Germline CDR1 LNHDA, CDR2 SQIVND (reference sequence). The CDR3 nucleotides are TGTGCCAGTAGTAACCGGGGACAGGGAGGTCAGCCCCAGCATTTT. Protein product: CASSNRGQGGQPQHF.

The chain couples TRBV27 to TRBJ2-7; D ambiguous. In germline, CDR1 is MNHEY, CDR2 SMNVEV (reference sequence). Between the trimmed V and J ends, which lost 4 bases and 5 bases, there was a span of 9 bases. The CDR3 loop spans 12 amino acids. The DNA of the CDR3 is TGTGCCAGCAGTTCCCCCTTAAACGAGCAGTACTTC. This codes for CASSSPLNEQYF.

V is TRBV29-1 and J is TRBJ1-2, with D unclear. With 2 bases removed from V and 5 bases from J, the gap between germline ends came to 12 bases. This CDR3 has 13 residues. CDR1 and CDR2 from the germline V gene are SQVTM and ANQGSEA. CDR3 coding DNA: TGCAGCGTTGAACTGCGGGGTCGGTATGGCTACACCTTC. It translates to CSVELRGRYGYTF.

The CDR3, as DNA: TGCGCCAGCAGCCACCGAAGGGAGGGCTACACCTTC. Its translation is CASSHRREGYTF. The chain has TRBV4-1 and TRBJ1-2, with unresolved D. The CDR3 loop spans 12 amino acids. V lost 3 bases to trimming and J lost 8 bases, with 10 bases between them. The V gene's germline CDR1 is MGHRA and CDR2 YSYEKL.

V usage is TRBV29-1 and J usage is TRBJ1-5, with 7 bases fitting TRBD1. CDR1 SQVTM and CDR2 ANQGSEA come from the germline V gene. CDR3 length equals 13 residues. Trimming at V came to 7 bases and at J to 3 bases, leaving 6 bases not matched to a gene. This CDR3 reads CSAGTADNQPQHF. CDR3 nucleotides: TGCAGCGCTGGGACAGCCGACAATCAGCCCCAGCATTTT.

The chain is built from TRBV29-1 and TRBJ2-7, with 7 bases lining up with TRBD1. The junction had 12 bases not matched to a gene; V was cut back by 4 bases and J by 0 bases. This CDR3 is built from 16 residues. From germline, CDR1 is SQVTM and CDR2 ANQGSEA. CDR3 nucleotide sequence: TGCAGCGTTGTAGGTGCCGTGACAGGGATCTCCTACGAGCAGTACTTC. Translated: CSVVGAVTGISYEQYF.

The rearrangement uses TRBV5-6 and TRBJ1-2; 7 bases map to TRBD1. V lost 6 bases to trimming and J lost 8 bases; unmatched junction nucleotides: 10. In germline, CDR1 is SGHDT, CDR2 YYEEEE. CDR3 length: 13 residues. CDR3 nucleotide sequence: TGTGCCAGCATCTTTGGACAGGTGGCGGGCTACACCTTC. Amino acid sequence: CASIFGQVAGYTF.

The chain couples TRBV7-3 to TRBJ1-1; D remains ambiguous. Trimming took 0 bases from V and 0 from J, leaving 11 bases between them. Germline V lookup: CDR1 SGHTA, CDR2 FQGTGA. The CDR3 totals 16 residues. The CDR3 DNA is TGTGCCAGCAGCTTAACCTCCCCCGGGGTGAACACTGAAGCTTTCTTT. It specifies CASSLTSPGVNTEAFF.